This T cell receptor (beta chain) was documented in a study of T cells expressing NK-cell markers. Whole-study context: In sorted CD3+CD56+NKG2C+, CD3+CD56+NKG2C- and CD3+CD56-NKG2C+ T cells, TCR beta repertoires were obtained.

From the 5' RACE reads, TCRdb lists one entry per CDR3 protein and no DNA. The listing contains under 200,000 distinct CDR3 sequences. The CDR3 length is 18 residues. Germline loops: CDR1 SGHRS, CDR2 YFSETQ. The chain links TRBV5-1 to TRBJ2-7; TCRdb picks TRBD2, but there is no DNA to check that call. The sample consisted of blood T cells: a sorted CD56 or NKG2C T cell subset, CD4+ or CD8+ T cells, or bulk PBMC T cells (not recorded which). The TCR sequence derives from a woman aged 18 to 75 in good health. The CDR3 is CASSLGTSGRDAAYEQYF.